This entry features one T cell receptor beta chain sequence. Its binding antigen is unknown. No much larger clonotype is one base removed from it; base qualities were not supplied. The meaning of the sample's treatment or condition label: 19 received Ad26.COV2.S at low or high dose, single or two shots; five or six received placebo; per-sample allocation not given. Repertoires of vaccine and placebo recipients were sequenced from samples taken on day 63 after the first injection. Between 29 July and 7 August 2020, Cohort 1b enrolled some 25 adults aged 18-55 years at one site in Boston, USA. Ad26.COV2.S consisted of a replication-incompetent adenovirus type 26 vector by which a prefusion-stabilized SARS-CoV-2 spike protein from the original Wuhan strain was expressed. The entry originates in a study of Ad26.COV2.S vaccination and SARS-CoV-2 variants (dated by TCRdb to the early 2020s). General notes on the study: Vaccine-arm donors were drawn from COV1001, a multicentre, randomized, double-blind, placebo-controlled phase I-IIa trial of Ad26.COV2.S in healthy adults. Ad26.COV2.S was administered intramuscularly at a dose of 5x10^10 or 1x10^11 viral particles, either as one shot or as two shots given 56 days apart. TCRbeta repertoire sequencing served as the tool for gauging how specific and how broad the SARS-CoV-2-reactive T cell receptors were following Ad26.COV2.S vaccination. A total of approximately 30 samples were included in the TCR-sequenced set, comprising 19 Ad26.COV2.S vaccine recipients, 5 placebo recipients and 8 SARS-CoV-2 convalescent individuals. Participants in the trial were split at random into five groups of five each, receiving low-dose or high-dose Ad26.COV2.S once or twice, or else placebo on both occasions. Blinding of investigators to trial group allocation was maintained during experiments and outcome assessment.

TCRbeta CDR3 regions were sequenced with the immunoSEQ Assay. After extraction, genomic DNA underwent amplification by bias-controlled multiplex PCR, followed by high-throughput sequencing. On the authors' methods: Collapsing and filtering of sequences were performed to quantify the absolute abundance of each unique TCRbeta CDR3 region. T cell fraction was estimated by normalization of TCRbeta template counts to usable DNA, with usable DNA being measured through amplification of reference genes present in all nucleated cells. Repertoire TCRs were annotated as SARS-CoV-2-specific by exact matching of V gene, CDR3 amino acid sequence and J gene to a known reactive TCR set. The reference SARS-CoV-2 TCR set was obtained from MIRA and was filtered for enrichment in COVID-19-positive ImmuneCODE repertoires, whereby public or cross-reactive TCRs were removed. Using the MIRA antigens, annotated TCRs were further analysed by specific ORF or by position within an ORF. Breadth was defined as the number of annotated unique rearrangements divided by the total number of unique productive rearrangements, and depth was defined as the summed frequency of the annotated unique rearrangements. TCR breadth was compared between groups using two-sided Wilcoxon rank-sum tests. The source is immuneACCESS, and TCRdb retained only in-frame sequences with V and J called. Part of the clones is not carried over; for the studies checked, unresolved V genes explain less than half of this, and the remainder is unexplained. D and trimming were read from the DNA, whereas the V and J calls and clone size are those reported in that table. For this sample the table gives fewer than 500,000 clones, of which about 88% were detected only once. The ten largest clones add up to around 2.5% of the sample.

Overall study outcomes, separate from this receptor: Spike-specific TCR breadth was higher in Ad26.COV2.S recipients than in placebo recipients (P = 0.0014). After vaccination, substantial breadth of spike-specific CD8+ and CD4+ T cell responses was reported. According to the authors, total T cell responses may have been underestimated by the TCR breadth and depth analyses. Comparing responses between vaccine doses or regimens was not something the study was powered to do. Vaccine and placebo recipients had similar non-spike TCR breadth, a finding consistent with the vaccine containing only spike.

The TCR comes from a person between 18 and 59 years old who received the Ad26.COV2.S COVID-19 vaccine or a placebo. The starting material was peripheral blood, obtained in a trial of Ad26.COV2.S vaccine versus placebo.

The DNA reads as follows: TGTGCCAGCAGCTACCGGGACAGAAACACCATATATTTT. It translates to CASSYRDRNTIYF. The rearrangement joined TRBV7-2 to TRBJ1-3; 6 matching bases give a weak D call of TRBD1. Trimming at the junction amounts to 4 bases on V and 5 bases on J, and the germline ends lie 9 bases apart. The germline V gene sets CDR1 to SGHTA and CDR2 to FQGNSA. From its cysteine to its phenylalanine, the CDR3 spans 13 amino acids. The kept DNA is CDR3 alone, 39 bases in frame from the first base.